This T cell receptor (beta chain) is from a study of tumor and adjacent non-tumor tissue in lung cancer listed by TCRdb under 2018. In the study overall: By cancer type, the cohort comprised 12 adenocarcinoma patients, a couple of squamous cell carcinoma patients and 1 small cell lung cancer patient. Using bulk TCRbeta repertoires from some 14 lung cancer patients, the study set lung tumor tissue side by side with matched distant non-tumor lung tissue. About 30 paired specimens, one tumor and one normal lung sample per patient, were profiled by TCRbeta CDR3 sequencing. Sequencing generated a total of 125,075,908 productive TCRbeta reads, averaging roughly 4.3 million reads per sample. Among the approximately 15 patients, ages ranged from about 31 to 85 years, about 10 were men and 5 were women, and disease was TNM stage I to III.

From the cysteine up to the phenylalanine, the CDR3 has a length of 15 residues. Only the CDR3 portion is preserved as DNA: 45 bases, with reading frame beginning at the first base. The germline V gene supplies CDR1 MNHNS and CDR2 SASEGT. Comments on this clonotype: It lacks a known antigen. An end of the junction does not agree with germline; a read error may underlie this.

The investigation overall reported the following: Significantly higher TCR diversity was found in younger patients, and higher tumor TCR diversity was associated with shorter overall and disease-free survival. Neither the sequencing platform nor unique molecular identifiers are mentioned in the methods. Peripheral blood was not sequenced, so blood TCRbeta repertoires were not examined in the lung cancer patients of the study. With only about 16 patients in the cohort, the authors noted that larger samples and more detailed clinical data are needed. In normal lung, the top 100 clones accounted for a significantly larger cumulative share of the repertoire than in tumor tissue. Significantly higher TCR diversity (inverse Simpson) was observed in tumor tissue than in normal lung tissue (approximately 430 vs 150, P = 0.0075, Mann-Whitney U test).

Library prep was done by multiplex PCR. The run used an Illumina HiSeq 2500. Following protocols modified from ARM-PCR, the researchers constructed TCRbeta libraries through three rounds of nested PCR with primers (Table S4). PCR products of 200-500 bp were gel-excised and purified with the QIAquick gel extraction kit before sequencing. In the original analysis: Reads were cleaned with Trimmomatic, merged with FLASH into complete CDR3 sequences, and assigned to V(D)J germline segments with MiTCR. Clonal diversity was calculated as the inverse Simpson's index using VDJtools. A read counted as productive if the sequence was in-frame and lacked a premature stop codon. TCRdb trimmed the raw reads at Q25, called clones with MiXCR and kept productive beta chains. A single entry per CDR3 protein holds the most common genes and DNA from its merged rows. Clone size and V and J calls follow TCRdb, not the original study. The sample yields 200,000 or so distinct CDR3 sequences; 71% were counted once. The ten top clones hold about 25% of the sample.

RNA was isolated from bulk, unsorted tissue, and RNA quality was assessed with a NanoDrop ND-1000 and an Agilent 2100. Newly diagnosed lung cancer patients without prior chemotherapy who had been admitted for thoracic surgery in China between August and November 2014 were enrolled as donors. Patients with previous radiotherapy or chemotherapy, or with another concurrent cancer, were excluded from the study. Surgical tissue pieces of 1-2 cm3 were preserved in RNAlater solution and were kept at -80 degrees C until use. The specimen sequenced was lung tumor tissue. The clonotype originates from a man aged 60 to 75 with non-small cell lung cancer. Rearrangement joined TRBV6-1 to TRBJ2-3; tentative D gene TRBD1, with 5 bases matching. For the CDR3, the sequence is CARSPKGVRADTQYF. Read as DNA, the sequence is TGTGCCAGAAGTCCTAAAGGGGTTCGGGCAGATACACAGTATTTT.